This T cell receptor (beta chain) comes out of a study of OX40 agonist ivuxolimab in advanced cancers. Overall study: Ivuxolimab, an agonistic anti-OX40 (CD134) antibody, was given to patients. At around 81% male, the cohort had a mean age of approximately 64 years, ranging from about 23 to 80.

Study observations and caveats: In general, CD8+ T cells held more expanded clones than CD4+ did, on average. Clones of CD4+ and CD8+ blood T cells grew by week 6 at doses of 0.1 to 3.0 mg/kg.

This clone was counted only a few times. No antigen is known for it. The assay was immunoSEQ multiplex PCR, and TCRdb's table has in-frame clones only and misses some. This sample has 40,000 to 50,000 clones, with just over 85% found just once. Trimming pared 4 bases from V and 5 bases from J, leaving 6 bases between. CDR3 size: 12 residues. Germline lookup yields CDR1 SNHLY and CDR2 FYNNEI. Sequences were derived from CD4+ or CD8+ T cells sorted from blood, sampled in a trial of the OX40 agonist ivuxolimab. The chain carries TRBV2 and TRBJ1-3, with no clear D. The TCR comes from an adult with an advanced solid tumor such as melanoma, head and neck, liver or kidney cancer. The CDR3 protein is CASSVLRNTIYF. As DNA, the CDR3 is TGTGCCAGCAGTGTCCTCAGAAACACCATATATTTT.